What follows describes a single TCR beta chain. The data stem from a study of shared clonotypes between healthy human individuals. This CDR3 is built from 14 residues. From germline, CDR1 is MNHEY and CDR2 SMNVEV (reference sequence). V gave up 1 base and J gave up 6 bases; unmatched junction bases: 4. Several immunoSEQ 96-well plates shared each subset's DNA, each plate a replicate. DNA input for the unsorted PBMC replicate PCRs was 250 to 350 ng, 31,000 or so T cell genomes. Bulk PBMC genomic DNA spanned ten immunoSEQ deep plates. Sequencing was performed with immunoSEQ multiplex PCR; in TCRdb, only in-frame clones are kept and a portion is missing. The sample contains 530,000 or so clones, about 79% of which appear only once. Unsorted material relied on approximately 89 million PBMCs as the source of genomic DNA.

The TCR sequence derives from a woman aged 40 to 55 in good health. Some clones in this sample may be carry-over from other donors' samples. The sample was PBMCs. The chain couples TRBV27 to TRBJ1-1; 8 positions agree with TRBD1. The CDR3 region is CASSLFGQGPEAFF. The CDR3 coding sequence is TGTGCCAGCAGTTTATTCGGACAGGGCCCTGAAGCTTTCTTT.